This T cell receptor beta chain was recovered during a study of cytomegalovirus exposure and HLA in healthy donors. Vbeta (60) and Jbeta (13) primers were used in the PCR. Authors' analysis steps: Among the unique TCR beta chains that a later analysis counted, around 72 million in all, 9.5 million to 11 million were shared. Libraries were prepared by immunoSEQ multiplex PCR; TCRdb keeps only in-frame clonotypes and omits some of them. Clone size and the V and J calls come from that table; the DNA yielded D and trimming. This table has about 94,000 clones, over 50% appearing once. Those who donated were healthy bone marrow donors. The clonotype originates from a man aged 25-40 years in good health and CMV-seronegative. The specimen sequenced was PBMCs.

This chain's CDR3 is CASSHGRASTGELFF. The CDR3 DNA reads as TGCGCCAGCAGCCATGGTAGAGCGTCGACCGGGGAGCTGTTTTTT. The J gene is TRBJ2-2, the V gene TRBV4-3; D unresolved. The CDR3 sequence is 15 residues long. The germline gives CDR1 LGHNA, CDR2 YSLEER. V was clipped by 3 bases and J by 5 bases, with 13 bases between them.